In its sample, the clone carrying this T cell receptor (beta chain) was seen many times. Its antigen is as yet unknown. The data originate from a study of early T cells in non-severe SARS-CoV-2 infection. The overall study: Unsorted whole blood bulk RNA was sequenced, with unpaired chains. Study outcomes and limitations: Anti-spike CD8 specificities were favored by VDJdb matching, whose results missed private and CD4 specificities.

This CDR3 region has 14 residues. The V segment lost 2 bases and the J segment 7 bases; nucleotides outside the gene matches: 3. CDR1 is SGHDT, CDR2 YYEEEE, per germline. As part of library construction, unique molecular identifiers were attached to individual cDNA molecules. TCRdb re-analysed the 5' RACE reads in MiXCR, keeping a single row per CDR3 protein. The table has about 58,000 distinct CDR3 sequences, about 13% seen once. The chain couples TRBV5-6 to TRBJ1-5, with TRBD1 identical over 10 bases. Sequencing used whole blood. The sequence came from an adult who was a healthcare worker with PCR-confirmed SARS-CoV-2 infection or an uninfected control (not recorded which). The CDR3 DNA follows: TGTGCCAGCAGCTTCCGGGACAGGGGCCAGCCCCAGCATTTT. Amino acid sequence: CASSFRDRGQPQHF.